The 10 T cell receptor beta chains below come from one sample, sequenced in a study of OX40 agonist ivuxolimab in advanced cancers. The table came from immunoSEQ multiplex PCR; TCRdb's copy has only in-frame clones and leaves some out. This table has 60,000 to 75,000 clones, about four fifths appearing once. The specimen was CD4+ or CD8+ T cells sorted from blood, collected in a trial of the OX40 agonist ivuxolimab. The receptors stem from an adult with an advanced solid tumor such as melanoma, head and neck, liver or kidney cancer.

The gene calls are TRBV9 and TRBJ2-3, with 9 bases lining up with TRBD2. Per the germline V gene, CDR1 is SGDLS and CDR2 is YYNGEE. The junction had 7 bases not matched to a gene; V was cut back by 1 base and J by 4 bases. The CDR3 has 16 amino acids. DNA of the CDR3: TGTGCCAGCAGCGTATCTGCGGGGGGGCCGGCAGATACGCAGTATTTT. Translating gives CASSVSAGGPADTQYF.

V usage is TRBV18 and J usage is TRBJ2-1, with 9 bases that match TRBD2. J lost 1 base, V lost 5 bases, and 6 bases had no gene match. Germline V gives CDR1 KGHSH, CDR2 LQKENI. The CDR3 has 16 amino acids. As DNA, the CDR3 is TGTGCCAGCTCAAACCTAGCGGGGAATTCCTACAATGAGCAGTTCTTC. Translating it yields CASSNLAGNSYNEQFF.

The V call is TRBV5-1, the J call TRBJ1-1; D is unresolved. V was cut by 4 bases and J by 2 bases, with 15 bases left in between. The CDR3 runs 15 residues. Per the germline V gene, CDR1 is SGHRS and CDR2 is YFSETQ. CDR3 amino acids: CASSHNPTLNTEAFF. DNA for the CDR3: TGCGCCAGCAGCCATAATCCAACACTTAACACTGAAGCTTTCTTT.

This chain links TRBV6-4 with TRBJ1-1; unclear D gene. Germline-derived CDR1 and CDR2 are MRHNA and SNTAGT. V lost 3 bases and J 0 bases, leaving 5 bases between the germline ends. The CDR3 is 13 residues long. CDR3 residues: CASSDQMNTEAFF. DNA for the CDR3: TGTGCCAGCAGTGATCAGATGAACACTGAAGCTTTCTTT.

V usage is TRBV7-6 and J usage is TRBJ2-3, with a weak D call TRBD2 (5 bases). This CDR3 comprises 15 residues. Per the germline V gene, CDR1 is SGHVS and CDR2 is FNYEAQ. The germline V and J ends were trimmed by 0 bases and 1 base, with 8 bases remaining between them. Here the CDR3 DNA reads TGTGCCAGCAGCTTAGCGCTGGAGGGCACAGATACGCAGTATTTT. It yields the protein CASSLALEGTDTQYF.

This clone appeared once. The gene calls are TRBV30 and TRBJ2-7; D perhaps matches TRBD2 (5 bases). Germline V gene lookup returns CDR1 GTSNPN and CDR2 SVGIG (reference sequence). This CDR3 comprises 14 residues. V lost 7 bases, J lost 0 bases, and 16 bases lay in between. The CDR3 DNA sequence: TGTGCCTCCTCCTCCGGGGTTTTCTCCTACGAGCAGTACTTC. Protein product: CASSSGVFSYEQYF.

The V call is TRBV7-8, the J call TRBJ2-2, with TRBD2 matching over 10 bases. CDR3 length: 16 amino acids. J gave up 6 bases and V 5 bases, and 9 bases lay outside the gene matches. Germline V gene sequence: CDR1 SGHVS, CDR2 FQNEAQ. The CDR3 coding sequence is TGTGCCAGCAGCCGGACGGGACTAGCGTCCGCCGGGGAGCTGTTTTTT. This encodes CASSRTGLASAGELFF.

This chain connects TRBV6-1 to TRBJ1-6; D may be TRBD1 (6 bases). Germline V gene data show CDR1 as MNHNS and CDR2 as SASEGT. V was cut by 4 bases and J by 7 bases, with 17 bases left in between. The CDR3 contains 16 residues. CDR3 bases: TGTGCCAGCAGTGTAGCGACAGGACTAGCGAATTCACCCCTCCACTTT. Amino acid sequence: CASSVATGLANSPLHF.

As to this clone: This clone may be a read error of a much larger clone one base away. Additional DNA sequences in this sample encode the identical CDR3. The rearrangement uses TRBV7-2 and TRBJ2-7; D uncertain. Trimming pared 5 bases from V and 1 base from J, leaving 3 bases between. Germline assignment: CDR1 SGHTA and CDR2 FQGNSA. The CDR3 spans 11 residues. CDR3 in DNA: TGTGCCAGCAGCCCTTCCTACGAGCAGTACTTC. It specifies CASSPSYEQYF.

The gene calls are TRBV6-5 and TRBJ2-5, with a tentative D call TRBD2 (5 bases). Trimming took off 7 bases at V and 7 bases at J, with 10 bases between the two ends. The germline V gene encodes CDR1 MNHEY and CDR2 SVGAGI. This CDR3 region has 11 residues. The CDR3 loop reads CASTLGGTQYF. As DNA, the CDR3 is TGTGCCAGCACCCTAGGAGGGACCCAGTACTTC.